The 17 T cell receptor beta chains reported below all come from one sample, sequenced in a study of blood T cell repertoires in COVID-19. Method: immunoSEQ multiplex PCR; TCRdb's copy keeps in-frame clones and lacks some. The profile covers around 100,000 clones, with nearly 90% appearing a single time and around 6.9% taken by the ten largest. Sequenced sample: peripheral blood. These receptors originate from a woman aged 60-70 years with acute or convalescent COVID-19.

The rearrangement links TRBV10-2 to TRBJ1-1, with a weak D call TRBD1 (5 bases). Germline assignment: CDR1 WSHSY and CDR2 SAAADI. The CDR3 is 12 amino acids. V lost 3 bases, J lost 3 bases, and 5 bases lay in between. CDR3 DNA sequence: TGCGCCAGCAGTGAAGGGGACACTGAAGCTTTCTTT. Its protein product is CASSEGDTEAFF.

The chain uses TRBV7-8 and TRBJ2-7; D perhaps matches TRBD1 (6 bases). The CDR3 runs 12 residues. Trimming shortened V by 1 base and J by 7 bases, and 8 bases separated the two germline ends. Germline CDR1 is SGHVS and CDR2 is FQNEAQ. CDR3 region: CASSLGRGEQYV. DNA of the CDR3: TGTGCCAGCAGCTTAGGCAGGGGAGAGCAGTACGTC.

The chain joins TRBV28 to TRBJ2-1; TRBD2 aligns across 9 bases. Germline V gene data show CDR1 as MDHEN and CDR2 as SYDVKM. CDR3 length equals 14 residues. V shed 1 base, J shed 6 bases, and the junction held 1 base outside the gene matches. DNA for the CDR3: TGTGCCAGCAGTTTATCTAGCGGGGCCAATGAGCAGTTCTTC. Protein: CASSLSSGANEQFF.

The CDR3, as DNA: TGTGCCAGCAGTTTAACCCCAGGGTACGAGCAGTACTTC. Translation: CASSLTPGYEQYF. V is TRBV28 and J is TRBJ2-7, with D possibly matching TRBD1 (5 bases). The CDR3 totals 13 residues. V shed 2 bases and J shed 4 bases, with 9 bases lying between them. Germline V gene sequence: CDR1 MDHEN, CDR2 SYDVKM.

The rearrangement uses TRBV3-1 (or the pseudogene TRBV3-2) and TRBJ2-1; 7 nucleotides align to TRBD1. The CDR3 extends over 12 amino acids. After removal of 4 bases from V and 8 bases from J, the junction contained 2 bases not matched to a gene. Germline V CDR1 and CDR2: LGHDT, YNNKEL (reference sequence). The CDR3 spells CASSLGGYEQFF. CDR3 nucleotide sequence: TGTGCCAGCAGCCTAGGGGGCTATGAGCAGTTCTTC.

The genes are TRBV20-1 and TRBJ2-1, with 8 bases identical to TRBD2. The CDR3 length is 13 residues. The V and J ends lost 3 bases and 6 bases, in that order; junction bases with no gene match: 4. The germline gives CDR1 DFQATT, CDR2 SNEGSKA (reference sequence). This CDR3 is CSASLAGVNEQFF. The CDR3 DNA reads TGCAGTGCTAGTCTAGCGGGCGTCAATGAGCAGTTCTTC.

V and J are TRBV24-1 and TRBJ2-1; 7 bases line up with TRBD1. With 4 bases clipped from V and 5 bases from J, the junction kept 7 bases outside the gene matches. The CDR3 loop spans 15 amino acids. Per germline, CDR1 KGHDR and CDR2 SFDVKD. The CDR3 nucleotides read TGTGCCACCAGTGAAGCCGGGACAGCTCACAATGAGCAGTTCTTC. As protein: CATSEAGTAHNEQFF.

The chain employs TRBV2 and TRBJ2-7; 9 bases map to TRBD2. The V segment lost 2 bases and the J segment 7 bases; nucleotides outside the gene matches: 3. This CDR3 is 13 amino acids long. Per the germline V gene, CDR1 is SNHLY and CDR2 is FYNNEI. In DNA, the CDR3 is TGTGCCAGCAGTGAATACGCGGGGGGGGAGCAGTACGTC. Its translation is CASSEYAGGEQYV.

This clone was seen only once. This CDR3 reads CASSQGQINTEAFF. The CDR3 DNA is TGCGCCAGCAGCCAGGGACAGATCAACACTGAAGCTTTCTTT. This chain connects TRBV4-1 to TRBJ1-1, with TRBD1 matching 7 bases. The CDR3 extends over 14 amino acids. Trimming cost V 3 bases and J 2 bases; bases outside gene matches: 3. The germline V gene has CDR1 MGHRA and CDR2 YSYEKL.

The gene calls are TRBV2 and TRBJ2-5, with D tentatively TRBD2 (5 bases). Germline V gene data show CDR1 as SNHLY and CDR2 as FYNNEI. This CDR3 spans 13 amino acids. The V end was cut by 8 bases, the J end by 5 bases, with 15 bases between. The CDR3 DNA sequence: TGTGCCAGCTCACCTAGCTGGCAGGAGACCCAGTACTTC. This codes for CASSPSWQETQYF. The entire variable domain, with the rest obtained from reference TRBV2 and TRBJ2-5, is as follows: EPEVTQTPSHQVTQMGQEVILRCVPISNHLYFYWYRQILGQKVEFLVSFYNNEISEKSEIFDDQFSVERPDGSNFTLKIRSTKLEDSAMYFCASSPSWQETQYFGPGTRLLVL.

The chain combines TRBV7-9 with TRBJ1-3, with no clear D. CDR3 size: 15 residues. Germline V lookup: CDR1 SEHNR, CDR2 FQNEAQ (reference sequence). V lost 1 base and J 0 bases, leaving 7 bases between the germline ends. CDR3 in amino acids: CASSLGSSSGNTIYF. CDR3 coding DNA: TGTGCCAGCAGCTTAGGTAGTAGCTCTGGAAACACCATATATTTT.

Details on this clone: A read error may account for a junction end that differs from germline. The gene calls are TRBV7-7 and TRBJ2-5, with 11 positions matching TRBD2. The CDR3 is 17 residues long. Germline CDR1 SSHAT, CDR2 FNYEAQ (reference sequence). The CDR3 reads CASSLSRATSGSETQYF. The CDR3 nucleotides read TGTGCTAGCAGCTTAAGTCGGGCTACTAGCGGGAGTGAGACCCAGTACTTC.

The chain carries TRBV19 and TRBJ2-1, with a weak D call TRBD2 (5 bases). V lost 6 bases, J lost 4 bases, and 16 bases lay in between. The V gene's germline CDR1 is LNHDA and CDR2 SQIVND (reference sequence). This CDR3 spans 15 amino acids. CDR3 loop: CASRLSGIPYNEQFF. The CDR3 nucleotides are TGTGCCAGTAGATTATCGGGGATACCTTACAATGAGCAGTTCTTC.

The chain combines TRBV4-2 with TRBJ2-1, with D unclear. Germline CDR1 is LGHNA and CDR2 is YNFKEQ. V was shortened by 4 bases and J by 6 bases, with 10 bases between the two germline ends. This CDR3 spans 13 amino acids. The chain's CDR3 is CASSREQFNEQFF. DNA of the CDR3: TGTGCCAGCAGCCGAGAACAGTTCAATGAGCAGTTCTTC.

The J gene is TRBJ1-5, the V gene TRBV6-2 or TRBV6-3; D uncertain. The CDR3 consists of 14 residues. In germline, CDR1 is MNHEY, CDR2 SVGEGT. V lost 2 bases, J lost 3 bases, and 8 bases lay in between. CDR3 protein: CASSYGRINQPQHF. The CDR3 coding sequence is TGTGCCAGCAGTTACGGGAGGATCAATCAGCCCCAGCATTTT.

The rearrangement links TRBV3-1 (or the pseudogene TRBV3-2) to TRBJ2-1; 7 bases align to TRBD2. Germline CDR1 LGHDT, CDR2 YNNKEL (reference sequence). The CDR3 runs 14 residues. The V gene end was trimmed by 4 bases and the J gene end by 7 bases; junction bases not matched to a gene: 7. Written as DNA, the CDR3 is TGTGCCAGCAGCCCTCGGACTAGTTATAATGAGCAGTTCTTC. Translation gives CASSPRTSYNEQFF.

The chain links TRBV15 to TRBJ2-5; TRBD2 matches at 9 bases. The germline gives CDR1 LNHNV, CDR2 YYDKDF (reference sequence). The CDR3 is 16 amino acids. The trim removed 0 bases at V and 5 bases at J, leaving 7 bases unmatched. The CDR3 region is CATSRDDLAGRETQYF. CDR3 nucleotide sequence: TGTGCCACCAGCAGAGATGACCTAGCGGGGCGGGAGACCCAGTACTTC.